The source of this T cell receptor (beta chain) is a study of CD8+ T cells in alopecia areata. Background on the study: A 6-month off-drug phase came after tofacitinib, which had lasted 6 to 18 months.

After isolation, RNA underwent reverse transcription to generate cDNA as the sequencing template. Clones were read by immunoSEQ multiplex PCR, and TCRdb kept only the in-frame ones, dropping some. The table records approximately 280,000 clones, roughly 64% of them present only once. Sample treatment: oral pan-JAK inhibitor, 5-10 mg twice daily. Peripheral blood and lesional scalp punch biopsies came from alopecia areata patients. The V gene lost 2 bases and the J gene lost 4 bases, with 14 bases spanning the gap. The CDR3 covers 15 residues. Germline V gene data show CDR1 as GTSNPN and CDR2 as SVGIG (reference sequence). Study conclusions and caveats: Scalp clonality dropped significantly under tofacitinib, as did expanded CD8+ top-100 clones.

With respect to this clone: Its specificity is not known.

This sequence joins TRBV30 and TRBJ1-4; D not resolved. The material was CD4+ T cells sorted from blood, obtained at week 24, from a patient treated with tofacitinib. The sequence came from a human donor with alopecia areata. The CDR3 DNA is TGTGCCTGGAGTAAGGGCCGACGGGATAATGAAAAACTGTTTTTT. Its protein is CAWSKGRRDNEKLFF.